This TCR beta chain is drawn from a study of vaccination effects on CD4 cells after COVID-19. For the study at large: ViraFEST assay sequencing came after antigen-specific CD4+ T cells were expanded with viral peptide pools.

This CDR3 contains 13 residues. With 5 bases removed from V and 5 bases from J, the gap between germline ends came to 12 bases. Looked up from germline, CDR1 is MNHEY and CDR2 is SVGAGI. Once cultured for under 11 days, the cells underwent separation to obtain CD4+ T cells. Each participant was administered two doses of either the BNT162b2 or the mRNA-1273 vaccine. Vaccine recipients had no previous SARS-CoV-2 infection; their nucleocapsid antibodies were negative. Sequenced by immunoSEQ multiplex PCR; TCRdb stores in-frame clones only, minus some. Found here are about 45,000 clones, 72% of them singletons; the top ten hold under 10%. Of note for this clone: What it recognizes is unknown.

This TCR was recovered from a human donor who received a COVID-19 vaccine. The specimen comprised CD4+ T cells from PBMCs cultured without peptide, sampled after COVID-19 vaccination. V usage is TRBV6-5 and J usage is TRBJ1-1; tentative D call: TRBD1 (6 bases). Written as DNA, the CDR3 is TGTGCCAGCAGTCCGGGGGGCGGGACTGAAGCTTTCTTT. Protein sequence: CASSPGGGTEAFF.